Included here is one TCR beta chain sequence, with context. Its antigen has not been determined. Nothing much larger sits one base from this clone, and base qualities are not available. Trimming leaves V shorter by 5 bases and J shorter by 4 bases, with the junction holding 7 bases beyond the gene matches. CDR1 DFQATT and CDR2 SNEGSKA are derived from the germline V gene (reference sequence). The CDR3 numbers 14 residues from cysteine through phenylalanine. Only the CDR3 part of the read is kept: 42 bases, read in frame from the first base. The sample is drawn from a study of CD8 T cells in Susac syndrome (dated by TCRdb to the late 2010s). Turning to the overall study: Repertoire sequencing was used to test whether CD8+ T cell activation and differentiation in Susac syndrome was antigen driven. Clonality of the CD8+ T cell repertoire was compared between more than 9 healthy donors, approximately 14 Susac syndrome patients and roughly 15 multiple sclerosis patients. Study-wide conclusions, independent of this receptor: The number of individuals in the TCR sequencing and HLA analysis was recognized as being relatively small.

High-throughput TCR beta sequencing profiled peripheral blood CD8+ and CD4+ T cells from healthy donors, Susac syndrome patients and multiple sclerosis patients. The multiple sclerosis controls were treatment-naive patients who had stable or active relapsing-remitting disease and met the revised McDonald criteria. Bulk CD8+ and CD4+ T cells were purified by magnetic negative isolation, whereas CD8+ TEMRA cells were enriched by FACS. Blood was collected in EDTA tubes and processed within 24 hours, with PBMCs isolated through density gradient centrifugation. PBMCs intended for TCR sequencing were cryopreserved in liquid nitrogen and thawed later in a water bath at 37 degrees C. The sorted or isolated CD4+, CD8+ and CD8+ TEMRA cells had a purity of 90% or higher. RNA was extracted using the RNeasy kit, and about 0.45 to 1 microgram was reverse transcribed with random hexamers. The immunoSEQ multiplex PCR assay, which covers 54 Vbeta and 13 Jbeta segments, was used to amplify TCR beta CDR3 regions. PCR amplification bias was corrected using a synthetic template baseline for primer optimization and computational correction. The original pipeline was this. Reads were annotated to V, D and J genes according to IMGT and were analyzed with immunoSEQ Analyzer, with only productive sequences retained. To calculate clonality, Shannon entropy was normalized by log2 of the number of productive unique sequences and then subtracted from one. For each patient and control, public and private clones were evaluated within the 100 most prevalent clones. Clones were defined as Susac-specific when absent from the healthy and MS cohorts, from over 950 published viral clones and from other ImmuneACCESS disease sequences. The public reads were reprocessed in TCRdb via fastp at Q25 and MiXCR, keeping in-frame beta chains. Rows are unified per CDR3 protein, each entry keeping the most common DNA and genes. The V and J calls shown here were made by TCRdb, not taken from the authors' results. Within this sample are around 270,000 distinct CDR3 sequences, with around 91% of them counted one time only. Clones ranked in the top ten supply approximately 0.18% of the sample.

Here the chain combines TRBV20-1 and TRBJ1-4, and 7 junction bases match TRBD1. This TCR was recovered from a human donor with multiple sclerosis. Sequencing input: CD8+ T cells from PBMCs. The encoded CDR3 is CSAVRTGFNEKLFF. The DNA sequence reads TGCAGTGCTGTACGGACAGGCTTTAATGAAAAACTGTTTTTT.